The 8 T cell receptor beta chains given below trace back to one sample, sequenced in a study of metastatic and nonmetastatic thyroid tumors. Treatment of any kind had been given to no patient before thyroid surgery. From the PCR reads, TCRdb re-called clones with MiXCR. The sample holds 23,000 or so clones, approximately 20% seen once. Source material: blood. Receptors originate from a female donor with papillary thyroid cancer or a benign thyroid nodule (not recorded which). Some clones in this sample may be carry-over from other donors' samples.

V gene TRBV2 combines with J gene TRBJ2-7; 9 nucleotides agree with TRBD2. Germline V gives CDR1 SNHLY, CDR2 FYNNEI. The CDR3 runs 15 residues. Germline trimming cut 6 bases from V and 1 base from J; bases unmatched to any gene: 7. In DNA, the CDR3 is TGTGCCAGCAGCAAAAGACTAGCGGCATCCTACGAGCAGTACTTC. This codes for CASSKRLAASYEQYF.

This clone occurred many times. The CDR3 end shows no conserved phenylalanine or tryptophan, and so a read error is likely. The V and J genes are TRBV4-1 and TRBJ2-1; 14 nucleotides match TRBD2. Looked up from germline, CDR1 is MGHRA and CDR2 is YSYEKL. After removal of 3 bases from V and 7 bases from J, the junction contained 5 bases not matched to a gene. The CDR3 spans 16 residues. The CDR3 reads CASSQGLAGVGNEQFS. CDR3 DNA sequence: TGCGCCAGCAGCCAGGGACTAGCGGGAGTCGGAAATGAGCAGTTCTCC.

The chain links TRBV11-2 to TRBJ2-7, with 7 positions matching TRBD2. The V gene's germline CDR1 is SGHAT and CDR2 FQNNGV. The CDR3 totals 16 residues. Germline trimming cut 5 bases from V and 1 base from J; bases unmatched to any gene: 11. The DNA for the CDR3 is TGTGCCAGCAGCAGTGAGTTGCAAGCGGGATCCTACGAGCAGTACTTC. Translation gives CASSSELQAGSYEQYF.

Many counts were recorded for this clone. CDR3 bases: TGCAGTGCTAGAGATCGGGGGACTCAGCCCCAGCATTTT. Its translation: CSARDRGTQPQHF. The chain couples TRBV20-1 to TRBJ1-5; D might be TRBD1 (5 bases). Germline CDR1 reads DFQATT; CDR2 reads SNEGSKA (reference sequence). This CDR3 is 13 amino acids long. Trimming removed 0 bases from V and 6 bases from J, with 9 bases in between.

J is TRBJ1-2 and V is TRBV18, with D maybe TRBD1 (5 bases). Germline CDR1 and CDR2: KGHSH and LQKENI. V lost 1 base and J lost 4, with 10 bases in between. The CDR3 extends over 14 amino acids. The CDR3 spells CASSPQGSRYGYTF. The CDR3 DNA reads TGTGCCAGCTCACCACAGGGGAGCCGCTATGGCTACACCTTC.

As concerns this clone: A much larger clone sits a single nucleotide away, making a read error possible. The V call is TRBV20-1, the J call TRBJ2-5, with TRBD2 as a possible D gene (6 bases). Germline V gene sequence: CDR1 DFQATT, CDR2 SNEGSKA (reference sequence). The CDR3 is 14 residues long. This CDR3 is CSARLERIREAQYF. The CDR3 region has the DNA TGCAGTGCTAGACTGGAGCGGATCAGGGAGGCCCAGTACTTT.

This clone was seen at least ten times. The chain joins TRBV5-5 to TRBJ2-7; weak D call: TRBD2 (5 bases). The CDR3 is 13 amino acids. Per the germline V gene, CDR1 is SGHKS and CDR2 is YYEKEE (reference sequence). V lost 5 bases and J 5 bases, leaving 14 bases between the germline ends. The CDR3 DNA is TGTGCCAGCAGGATACGGGGTGGGGACGAGCAGTACTTC. Its protein is CASRIRGGDEQYF.

This clone was seen repeatedly, ten times or more. The CDR3 reads CSAKLANTQYF. CDR3 bases: TGCAGTGCGAAACTAGCGAATACGCAGTATTTT. The genes are TRBV20-1 and TRBJ2-3, with 7 bases fitting TRBD2. V dropped 6 bases and J dropped 7; count of bases not matched to a gene: 4. The CDR3 runs to 11 residues. Germline loops: CDR1 DFQATT, CDR2 SNEGSKA (reference sequence).